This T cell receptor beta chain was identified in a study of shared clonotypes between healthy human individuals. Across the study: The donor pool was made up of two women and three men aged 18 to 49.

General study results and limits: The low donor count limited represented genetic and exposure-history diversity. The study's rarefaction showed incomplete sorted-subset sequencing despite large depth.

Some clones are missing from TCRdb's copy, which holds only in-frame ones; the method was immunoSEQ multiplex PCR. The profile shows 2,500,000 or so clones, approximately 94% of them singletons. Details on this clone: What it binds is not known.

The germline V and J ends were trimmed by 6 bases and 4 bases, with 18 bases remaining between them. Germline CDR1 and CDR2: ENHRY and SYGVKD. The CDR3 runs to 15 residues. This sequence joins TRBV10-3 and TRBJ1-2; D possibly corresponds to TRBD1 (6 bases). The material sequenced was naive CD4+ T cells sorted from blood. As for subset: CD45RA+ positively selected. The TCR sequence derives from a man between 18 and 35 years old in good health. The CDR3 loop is CAIREGGRKFYGYTF. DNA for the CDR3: TGTGCCATCAGGGAAGGGGGAAGAAAGTTCTATGGCTACACCTTC.